These T cell receptor beta chains were read from a single sample in a study of shared clonotypes between healthy human individuals. The data were produced by immunoSEQ multiplex PCR, yet TCRdb's version contains in-frame clones alone and is incomplete. The table has 2 million to 2.5 million clones, just under 95% seen once. Specimen: naive CD4+ T cells from PBMCs. The receptors derive from a man between 18 and 35 years old in good health. Some clones in this sample may be carry-over from other donors' samples. The CDR3 runs from the conserved cysteine through the conserved F or W. Fields, in order: J gene, D gene, V gene, CDR3 protein, CDR3 DNA. D genes are given only for firm matches.

J: TRBJ1-1
D: NA
V: TRBV5-6
CDR3: CASEKRTANTEAFF
DNA: TGTGCCAGTGAAAAACGGACAGCGAACACTGAAGCTTTCTTT

J: TRBJ2-3
D: NA
V: TRBV28
CDR3: CASSGSDTDTQYF
DNA: TGTGCCAGCAGCGGTTCAGACACAGATACGCAGTATTTT

J: TRBJ2-2
D: NA
V: TRBV5-4
CDR3: CASSLARRAGELFF
DNA: TGTGCCAGCAGCTTGGCCCGTAGAGCCGGGGAGCTGTTTTTT

J: TRBJ2-7
D: NA
V: TRBV9
CDR3: CASSVNGVSEQYF
DNA: TGTGCCAGCAGCGTTAACGGCGTATCCGAGCAGTACTTC

J: TRBJ2-1
D: TRBD1
V: TRBV7-2
CDR3: CASSYVGQGNEQFF
DNA: TGTGCCAGCAGCTACGTGGGACAGGGGAATGAGCAGTTCTTC

J: TRBJ1-4
D: NA
V: TRBV7-2
CDR3: CASSPTTANEKLFF
DNA: TGTGCCAGCAGCCCCACGACAGCTAATGAAAAACTGTTTTTT

J: TRBJ2-7
D: NA
V: TRBV30
CDR3: CAWATGSYEQYF
DNA: TGTGCCTGGGCGACAGGTTCCTACGAGCAGTACTTC

J: TRBJ1-2
D: NA
V: TRBV9
CDR3: CASSVSGGASGYTF
DNA: TGTGCCAGCAGCGTGAGCGGGGGGGCGAGTGGCTACACCTTC

J: TRBJ2-7
D: NA
V: TRBV28
CDR3: CASIWAGGWEQYF
DNA: TGTGCCAGCATTTGGGCAGGTGGGTGGGAGCAGTACTTC

J: TRBJ2-1
D: TRBD2
V: TRBV6-5
CDR3: CASSRSGTSYNEQFF
DNA: TGTGCCAGCAGTCGAAGCGGGACCTCCTACAATGAGCAGTTCTTC

J: TRBJ2-5
D: NA
V: TRBV5-1
CDR3: CASSLPGETQYF
DNA: TGCGCCAGCAGCTTGCCAGGAGAGACCCAGTACTTC

J: TRBJ2-7
D: NA
V: TRBV2
CDR3: CASSEPRGYEQYF
DNA: TGTGCCAGCAGTGAACCGCGGGGCTACGAGCAGTACTTC

J: TRBJ1-5
D: NA
V: TRBV4-2
CDR3: CASSQDVQGNQPQHF
DNA: TGTGCCAGCAGCCAAGATGTTCAGGGGAATCAGCCCCAGCATTTT

J: TRBJ2-2
D: NA
V: TRBV5-4
CDR3: CASSLINTGELFF
DNA: TGTGCCAGCAGCTTGATAAACACCGGGGAGCTGTTTTTT

J: TRBJ2-7
D: TRBD2
V: TRBV5-1
CDR3: CASSLAGGTVSYEQYF
DNA: TGCGCCAGCAGCTTGGCCGGGGGGACGGTGTCCTACGAGCAGTACTTC

J: TRBJ1-2
D: TRBD1
V: TRBV25-1
CDR3: CASSTRTGFGYTF
DNA: TGTGCCAGCAGTACCCGGACAGGGTTCGGCTACACCTTC

J: TRBJ2-3
D: NA
V: TRBV7-2
CDR3: CASSLGRPSTDTQYF
DNA: TGTGCCAGCAGCTTAGGGCGGCCTAGCACAGATACGCAGTATTTT